This passage covers 25 T cell receptor beta chains from one sample sequenced in a study of CD4 and CD8 cells across lung adenocarcinoma regions (dated by TCRdb to 2017 to 2018). Receptor libraries were prepared by PCR. Instrument on record: HiSeq X Ten. In TCRdb, the public reads were trimmed at Q25 with fastp and aligned with MiXCR, with productive beta chains retained. Every entry covers one CDR3 protein and lists the most common genes and DNA from its rows. For this sample there are about 5,300 distinct CDR3 sequences; 55% to 65% appear just once. The top ten constitute approximately 23% of the sample. The sample comprised CD4+ T cells from the center of a lung tumor. Read against the paper, the sample's cell subset or site label means: tumor center region. The receptor set was obtained from a female donor with lung adenocarcinoma. The CD4 and CD8 labels of this study may be unreliable.

The chain employs TRBV12-3 or TRBV12-4 and TRBJ2-5; D call uncertain. V lost 8 bases and J 2 bases, leaving 9 bases between the germline ends. This CDR3 contains 12 residues. CDR3 in DNA: TGTGCCAGCCGGGCCGGACAAGAGACCCAGTACTTC. This translates into CASRAGQETQYF.

V usage is TRBV30 and J usage is TRBJ2-1, with D perhaps given as TRBD1 or TRBD2 (5 bases each). Trimming cost V 2 bases and J 4 bases, with 15 bases left between them. The germline gives CDR1 GTSNPN, CDR2 SVGIG (reference sequence). The length of the CDR3 is 15 residues. This CDR3 is CAWSPTGTHYNEQFF. The CDR3 DNA follows: TGTGCCTGGAGTCCGACCGGGACCCATTACAATGAGCAGTTCTTC.

The chain carries TRBV7-8 and TRBJ2-3; a possible D gene is TRBD1 (6 bases). From germline, CDR1 is SGHVS and CDR2 FQNEAQ. This CDR3 has 11 amino acids. V gave up 7 bases and J gave up 5 bases, with 7 bases separating them. CDR3 in amino acids: CASKGEDTQYF. Written as DNA, the CDR3 is TGTGCCAGCAAGGGGGAAGATACGCAGTATTTT. Full variable domain (missing parts from reference TRBV7-8 and TRBJ2-3): GAGVSQSPRYKVAKRGQDVALRCDPISGHVSLFWYQQALGQGPEFLTYFQNEAQLDKSGLPSDRFFAERPEGSVSTLKIQRTQQEDSAVYLCASKGEDTQYFGPGTRLTVL.

The chain joins TRBV7-2 to TRBJ2-1; maybe TRBD2 (6 bases). The CDR3 is 14 residues long. V lost 3 bases and J 3 bases, leaving 9 bases between the germline ends. Germline CDR1 reads SGHTA; CDR2 reads FQGNSA. The CDR3 sequence: CASSFGGGYNEQFF. For the CDR3, the DNA is TGTGCCAGCAGCTTCGGGGGAGGCTACAATGAGCAGTTCTTC. Combining the CDR3 with reference TRBV7-2 and TRBJ2-1 gives the whole variable domain GAGVSQSPSNKVTEKGKDVELRCDPISGHTALYWYRQSLGQGLEFLIYFQGNSAPDKSGLPSDRFSAERTGGSVSTLTIQRTQQEDSAVYLCASSFGGGYNEQFFGPGTRLTVL.

This chain connects TRBV5-1 to TRBJ2-2, with D unresolved. Looked up from germline, CDR1 is SGHRS and CDR2 is YFSETQ. CDR3 length equals 16 residues. Between the trimmed V and J ends, which lost 0 bases and 2 bases, there was a span of 11 bases. CDR3 loop: CASSLAVNFNTGELFF. The CDR3 nucleotides are TGCGCCAGCAGCTTGGCGGTTAATTTTAACACCGGGGAGCTGTTTTTT.

This clonotype qualifies as medium-sized. The rearrangement uses TRBV27 and TRBJ1-1, with unresolved D. Trimming removed 1 base from V and 2 bases from J, with 5 bases in between. Per the germline V gene, CDR1 is MNHEY and CDR2 is SMNVEV (reference sequence). The CDR3 consists of 13 residues. The CDR3 bases are TGTGCCAGCAGTTTATGGGGAAACACTGAAGCTTTCTTT. Translating gives CASSLWGNTEAFF.

The genes are TRBV27 and TRBJ2-5; D is perhaps TRBD1 (7 bases). Between the trimmed V and J ends, which lost 6 bases and 5 bases, there was a span of 22 bases. Per germline, CDR1 MNHEY and CDR2 SMNVEV (reference sequence). The CDR3 loop spans 16 amino acids. CDR3 amino acids: CASSVGGIVQGETQYF. The CDR3 DNA reads as TGTGCCAGCAGCGTGGGGGGAATAGTACAGGGGGAGACCCAGTACTTC.

This rearrangement joins TRBV6-1 to TRBJ2-1, with D perhaps TRBD1 or TRBD2 (5 bases each). The tail of the sequence fits TRBJ2-7 better, so the J call may be wrong. The CDR3 sequence is 16 residues long. Germline V CDR1 and CDR2: MNHNS, SASEGT. The DNA for the CDR3 is TGTGCCAGCAGCGATGGATATTTAGCGAGGGGCTACGAGCAGTACTTC. It yields the protein CASSDGYLARGYEQYF.

This clonotype appeared a few times. The V call is TRBV7-8, the J call TRBJ2-1; possible D gene TRBD2, 6 bases. The J call may be mistaken, given a closer DNA end match to TRBJ2-7. From germline, CDR1 is SGHVS and CDR2 FQNEAQ. The CDR3 length is 13 residues. CDR3 in DNA: TGTGCCAGCAGCCCGCGGAGGGCCTACGAGCAGTACTTC. Its translation is CASSPRRAYEQYF.

The rearrangement joins TRBV7-6 to TRBJ2-7; no firm D call. This CDR3 spans 14 amino acids. V was trimmed by 4 bases and J by 6 bases, leaving 16 bases between them. Germline V gene sequence: CDR1 SGHVS, CDR2 FNYEAQ. CDR3 in amino acids: CASSSNPFQSEQYF. In DNA, the CDR3 is TGTGCCAGCAGCTCGAACCCCTTCCAGTCCGAGCAGTACTTC.

This clonotype occurred a few times. This chain connects TRBV7-2 to TRBJ2-5; 10 bases are shared with TRBD2. Germline V lookup: CDR1 SGHTA, CDR2 FQGNSA. The length of the CDR3 is 15 residues. The J segment lost 5 bases and the V segment lost 3 bases, leaving 6 bases of the junction unmatched. CDR3 sequence (DNA): TGTGCCAGCAGCTTTGGCAGCGGGAGGGCGGAGACCCAGTACTTC. Amino acid sequence: CASSFGSGRAETQYF.

J is TRBJ1-1 and V is TRBV6-5; D remains unclear. Germline values: CDR1 MNHEY, CDR2 SVGAGI. The CDR3 length is 14 residues. The V gene lost 2 bases and the J gene lost 4 bases, with 11 bases spanning the gap. CDR3 bases: TGTGCCAGCAGTTACAGGCCCTCGGCCACTGAAGCTTTCTTT. This translates into CASSYRPSATEAFF.

This rearrangement joins TRBV6-1 to TRBJ2-3; TRBD1 agrees at 7 bases. The ends lost 6 bases at V and 3 bases at J; junction bases unmatched: 9. The germline CDR1 and CDR2 sequences are MNHNS and SASEGT. The CDR3 contains 15 residues. The CDR3 nucleotides are TGTGCCAGCAGATTCGACAGGGTTGGAACAGATACGCAGTATTTT. Its translation: CASRFDRVGTDTQYF.

This chain's CDR3 is CASSGDGTAPNYGYTF. The CDR3 coding sequence is TGTGCCAGCAGTGGGGATGGGACAGCACCGAACTATGGCTACACCTTC. The chain carries TRBV6-1 and TRBJ1-2, with 7 bases aligning to TRBD1. Germline V gene lookup returns CDR1 MNHNS and CDR2 SASEGT. The CDR3 extends over 16 amino acids. V was pared by 4 bases and J by 2 bases, with 10 bases of the junction left unmatched.

The chain combines TRBV6-5 with TRBJ2-5, with no clear D. Per germline, CDR1 MNHEY and CDR2 SVGAGI. The CDR3 covers 12 residues. V was pared by 4 bases and J by 1 base, with 4 bases between. This CDR3 is CASSSAQETQYF. In DNA, the CDR3 is TGTGCCAGCAGTTCGGCCCAAGAGACCCAGTACTTC.

This clonotype showed up just a few times. This sequence joins TRBV6-1 and TRBJ2-5, with D possibly TRBD1 on 6 matching bases. The V end was cut by 6 bases, the J end by 5 bases, with 16 bases between. The germline V gene encodes CDR1 MNHNS and CDR2 SASEGT. The CDR3 is 14 residues long. This CDR3 reads CASRANTGLETQYF. CDR3 nucleotides: TGTGCCAGCAGGGCGAATACAGGGCTGGAGACCCAGTACTTC.

J is TRBJ2-1 and V is TRBV6-1, with TRBD1 identical over 10 bases. The end of the DNA aligns better with TRBJ2-3, so the J call may be wrong. Germline V gene data show CDR1 as MNHNS and CDR2 as SASEGT. This CDR3 spans 16 amino acids. CDR3 amino acids: CASSGWDRGSYNEQYF. The CDR3 DNA follows: TGTGCCAGCAGTGGTTGGGACAGGGGTTCCTACAATGAGCAGTATTTT.

The rearrangement joins TRBV28 to TRBJ2-5; 8 bases map to TRBD1. The DNA matches TRBJ2-7 better at its end, which makes the J call doubtful. Germline V gene sequence: CDR1 MDHEN, CDR2 SYDVKM. CDR3 length: 15 residues. The CDR3: CASSFPGGSKYEQYF. DNA of the CDR3: TGTGCCAGCAGTTTCCCAGGGGGCAGCAAATACGAGCAGTACTTC.

As to this clonotype: A much larger clone lies one base from this, so it may be a read error. The chain employs TRBV6-1 and TRBJ2-1; TRBD2 is a possible D gene (6 bases). V shed 4 bases and J shed 10 bases, with 26 bases lying between them. CDR3 length: 17 amino acids. Germline V CDR1 and CDR2: MNHNS, SASEGT. Here the CDR3 DNA reads TGTGCCAGCAGTGCCCCGAGGCGGGGAACATGGATCTACGAGCAGTTCTTC. It specifies CASSAPRRGTWIYEQFF.

This clonotype has more than one count but fewer than ten. The chain has TRBV6-5 and TRBJ2-5; TRBD2 might be the D (6 bases). The DNA end is more similar to TRBJ2-1, so the J call may be wrong. CDR1 is MNHEY and CDR2 is SVGAGI in the germline V gene. The CDR3 extends over 14 amino acids. This CDR3 is CASSYSAGWNEQFF. The CDR3, as DNA: TGTGCCAGCAGTTACTCGGCGGGATGGAATGAGCAGTTCTTC.

This clonotype was observed a few times. V usage is TRBV6-5 and J usage is TRBJ2-1; TRBD2 aligns across 10 bases. Germline lookup yields CDR1 MNHEY and CDR2 SVGAGI. The V segment lost 4 bases and the J segment 8 bases; nucleotides outside the gene matches: 8. The CDR3 spans 15 residues. CDR3 sequence (DNA): TGTGCCAGCAGTTCGCCTAGCGGGAGTCTCTATGAGCAGTTCTTC. Amino acids: CASSSPSGSLYEQFF.

V and J are TRBV6-1 and TRBJ1-2; D may be TRBD1 (5 bases). Germline values: CDR1 MNHNS, CDR2 SASEGT. The CDR3 length is 18 residues. The V and J ends lost 1 base and 3 bases respectively, with 21 bases between them. The CDR3 DNA reads TGTGCCAGCAGTGAAGGTTCCAGGGCCCGCCCTAGGGACTATGGCTACACCTTC. Translated: CASSEGSRARPRDYGYTF.

This clonotype was seen a handful of times. The CDR3 bases are TGTGCCAGCAGCAAGACAGGGGGAAGCGACTATGGCTACACCTTC. The encoded protein is CASSKTGGSDYGYTF. The V gene is TRBV11-1, the J gene TRBJ1-2, with TRBD1 identical over 9 bases. V dropped 5 bases and J dropped 3; count of bases not matched to a gene: 7. Germline V lookup: CDR1 SGHAT, CDR2 FQDESV (reference sequence). The CDR3 spans 15 residues.

V usage is TRBV7-2 and J usage is TRBJ2-2, with no clear D. Germline V lookup: CDR1 SGHTA, CDR2 FQGNSA. CDR3 length: 14 residues. The ends were cut back, 0 bases at V and 6 bases at J, with 8 bases in the middle. CDR3 sequence reads: CASSLAGIPGELFF. The CDR3 DNA reads TGTGCCAGCAGCTTAGCGGGCATCCCCGGGGAGCTGTTTTTT. Filled out from reference TRBV7-2 and TRBJ2-2, the complete variable domain reads GAGVSQSPSNKVTEKGKDVELRCDPISGHTALYWYRQSLGQGLEFLIYFQGNSAPDKSGLPSDRFSAERTGGSVSTLTIQRTQQEDSAVYLCASSLAGIPGELFFGEGSRLTVL.

The rearrangement joins TRBV12-3 or TRBV12-4 to TRBJ2-1, with 8 bases fitting TRBD2. The CDR3 loop spans 15 amino acids. V dropped 1 base and J dropped 3; count of bases not matched to a gene: 2. The CDR3 coding sequence is TGTGCCAGCAGTTTAGGAGCGGGAGTCTACAATGAGCAGTTCTTC. Residues: CASSLGAGVYNEQFF.